This T cell receptor (beta chain) derives from a study of shared clonotypes between healthy human individuals. For the study at large: Each donor had three CD4 naive, three CD4 memory, two CD8 naive and one CD8 memory plate.

General observations from the study: What limited the represented genetic and exposure-history diversity was the small number of donors.

Germline V lookup: CDR1 SNHLY, CDR2 FYNNEI. The length of the CDR3 is 13 residues. A note on this clone: Its target is unknown.

It was 200 to 250 ng DNA, 33,000 or so T cell genomes, that sorted-subset replicate PCRs used. Here immunoSEQ multiplex PCR was the method, and the copy in TCRdb shows in-frame clones only, minus some. The sample contains about 180,000 clones, approximately 92% of which appear only once. The sequence was obtained from a woman in her thirties in good health. The sample consisted of naive CD4+ T cells sorted from blood. Regarding subset: CD45RA+ positively selected. This chain connects TRBV2 to TRBJ2-5; 10 bases align to TRBD2. The tail of the sequence fits TRBJ2-7 better, so the J call may be wrong. This CDR3 reads CASRPSGSYEQYF. The CDR3 DNA is TGTGCCAGCAGGCCTAGCGGGAGTTACGAGCAGTACTTC.